This is a list of T cell receptor beta chains from one sample in a study of shared clonotypes between healthy human individuals. Produced via immunoSEQ multiplex PCR; TCRdb's table is partial and in-frame only. The top ten hold roughly 0.45% of the sample, which has approximately 1.4 million clones, nearly 99% seen once. The sequencing sample was made of naive CD4+ T cells sorted from blood. The source is a man aged 25-45 years in good health. Both conserved end residues are part of each CDR3. The order of the fields is D gene, CDR3 length, V gene, J gene, CDR3 protein, CDR3 DNA. A D gene is named only where the DNA matches it firmly.

D: .
length: 14
V: TRBV11-3
J: TRBJ2-1
CDR3: CASSFGSSYNEQFF
DNA: TGTGCCAGCAGCTTCGGCAGCTCCTACAATGAGCAGTTCTTC

D: .
length: 14
V: TRBV2
J: TRBJ1-5
CDR3: CASSVRDWNQPQHF
DNA: TGTGCCAGCAGTGTGAGGGATTGGAATCAGCCCCAGCATTTT

D: TRBD1
length: 17
V: TRBV5-1
J: TRBJ1-2
CDR3: CASSSSKGQGAYYGYTF
DNA: TGCGCCAGCAGCAGCTCTAAGGGACAGGGGGCATACTATGGCTACACCTTC

D: .
length: 14
V: TRBV11-2
J: TRBJ1-4
CDR3: CASSPDRILEKLFF
DNA: TGTGCCAGCAGCCCCGACAGGATATTGGAAAAACTGTTTTTT

D: .
length: 12
V: TRBV7-6
J: TRBJ2-7
CDR3: CASSPGLGEQYF
DNA: TGTGCCAGCAGCCCGGGCCTGGGTGAGCAGTACTTC

D: .
length: 15
V: TRBV27
J: TRBJ2-3
CDR3: CASSLSGPGTDTQYF
DNA: TGTGCCAGCAGTCTAAGCGGGCCCGGCACAGATACGCAGTATTTT

D: TRBD2
length: 13
V: TRBV29-1
J: TRBJ2-7
CDR3: CSVVGTSLMEQYF
DNA: TGCAGCGTTGTAGGGACTAGTCTAATGGAGCAGTACTTC

D: .
length: 16
V: TRBV6-1
J: TRBJ2-7
CDR3: CASSEAQVGGRYEQYF
DNA: TGTGCCAGCAGTGAAGCGCAAGTGGGAGGCCGCTACGAGCAGTACTTC

D: TRBD2
length: 14
V: TRBV9
J: TRBJ2-7
CDR3: CASSETSGRYEQYF
DNA: TGTGCCAGCAGCGAGACTAGCGGGAGATACGAGCAGTACTTC

D: .
length: 14
V: TRBV9
J: TRBJ2-1
CDR3: CASSVSGTYNEQFF
DNA: TGTGCCAGCAGCGTTTCGGGGACCTACAATGAGCAGTTCTTC

D: .
length: 16
V: TRBV4-1
J: TRBJ2-3
CDR3: CASSQGLAEWKGTQYF
DNA: TGCGCCAGCAGCCAAGGGCTAGCCGAATGGAAGGGAACGCAGTATTTT